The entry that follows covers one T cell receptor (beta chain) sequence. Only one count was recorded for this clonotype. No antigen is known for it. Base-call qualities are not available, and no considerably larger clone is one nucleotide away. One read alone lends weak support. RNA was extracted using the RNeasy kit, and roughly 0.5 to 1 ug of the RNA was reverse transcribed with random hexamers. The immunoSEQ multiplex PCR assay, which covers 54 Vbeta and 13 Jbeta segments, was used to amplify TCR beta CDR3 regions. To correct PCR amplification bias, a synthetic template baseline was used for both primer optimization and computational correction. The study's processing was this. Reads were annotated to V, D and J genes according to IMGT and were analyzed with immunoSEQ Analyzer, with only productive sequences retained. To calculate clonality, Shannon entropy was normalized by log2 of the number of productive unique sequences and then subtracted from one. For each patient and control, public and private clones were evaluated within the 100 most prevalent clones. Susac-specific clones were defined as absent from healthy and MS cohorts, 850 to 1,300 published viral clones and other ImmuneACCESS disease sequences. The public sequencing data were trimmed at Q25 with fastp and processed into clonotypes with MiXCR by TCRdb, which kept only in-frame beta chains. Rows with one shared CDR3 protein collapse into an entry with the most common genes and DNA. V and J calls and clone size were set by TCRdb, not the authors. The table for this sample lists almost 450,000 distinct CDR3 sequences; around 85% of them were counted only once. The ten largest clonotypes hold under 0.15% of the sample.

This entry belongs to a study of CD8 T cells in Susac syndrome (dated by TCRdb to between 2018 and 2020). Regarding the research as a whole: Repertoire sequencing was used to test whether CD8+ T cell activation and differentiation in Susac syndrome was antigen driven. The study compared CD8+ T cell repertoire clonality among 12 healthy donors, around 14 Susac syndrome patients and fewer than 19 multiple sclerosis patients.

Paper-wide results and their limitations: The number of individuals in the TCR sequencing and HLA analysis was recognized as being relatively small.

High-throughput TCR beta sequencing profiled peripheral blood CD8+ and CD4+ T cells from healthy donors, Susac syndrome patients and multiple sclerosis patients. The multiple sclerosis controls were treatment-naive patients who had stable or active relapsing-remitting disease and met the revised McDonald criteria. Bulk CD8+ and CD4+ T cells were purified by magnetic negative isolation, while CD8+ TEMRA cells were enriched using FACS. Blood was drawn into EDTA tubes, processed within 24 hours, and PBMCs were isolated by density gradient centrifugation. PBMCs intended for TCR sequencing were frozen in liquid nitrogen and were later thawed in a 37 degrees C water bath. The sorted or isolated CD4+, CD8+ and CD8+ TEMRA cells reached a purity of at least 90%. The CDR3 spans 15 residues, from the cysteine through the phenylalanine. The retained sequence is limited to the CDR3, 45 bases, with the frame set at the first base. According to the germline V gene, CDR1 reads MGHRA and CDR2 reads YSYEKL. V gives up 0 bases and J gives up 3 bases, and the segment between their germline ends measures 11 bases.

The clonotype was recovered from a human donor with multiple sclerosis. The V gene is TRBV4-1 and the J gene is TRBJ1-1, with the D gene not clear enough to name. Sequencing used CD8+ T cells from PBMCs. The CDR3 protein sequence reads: CASSQETRAYTEAFF. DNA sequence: TGCGCCAGCAGCCAAGAAACCCGGGCCTACACTGAAGCTTTCTTT.